One sample yielded the 32 T cell receptor beta chains listed below, sequenced in a study of cytomegalovirus exposure and HLA in healthy donors. The PCR had 60 Vbeta and 13 Jbeta primers. Libraries were prepared by immunoSEQ multiplex PCR; TCRdb keeps only in-frame clonotypes and omits some of them. The sample shows roughly 150,000 clones, about three quarters of them seen only once. What was sequenced was PBMCs. These receptors were obtained from a male donor in good health and CMV-seronegative.

This CDR3 reads CASSFQTGATEAFF. CDR3 in DNA: TGCGCCAGCAGCTTCCAGACAGGGGCCACTGAAGCTTTCTTT. V gene TRBV5-1 combines with J gene TRBJ1-1, with 8 bases matching TRBD1. The CDR3 spans 14 residues. Losses at the gene ends were 2 bases for V and 4 bases for J; bases not matched to a gene: 4. Looked up from germline, CDR1 is SGHRS and CDR2 is YFSETQ.

This clone appeared once. The chain employs TRBV7-8 and TRBJ1-6; D gene unclear. Germline V CDR1 and CDR2: SGHVS, FQNEAQ. This CDR3 contains 14 residues. Deletions cut 2 bases from V and 9 bases from J, with 11 bases between. The CDR3 spells CASSLSESGSPLHF. The CDR3, as DNA: TGTGCCAGCAGCTTATCGGAGAGCGGTTCACCCCTCCACTTT.

This clone occurred a few times. This chain uses TRBV11-1 with TRBJ2-5, with 7 bases aligning to TRBD2. V lost 5 bases to trimming and J lost 2 bases; unmatched junction nucleotides: 2. Germline loops: CDR1 SGHAT, CDR2 FQDESV (reference sequence). The CDR3 loop spans 13 amino acids. The CDR3 DNA follows: TGTGCCAGCAGCGGGACTACTCAAGAGACCCAGTACTTC. Translating gives CASSGTTQETQYF. The variable domain in full, completed from reference TRBV11-1 and TRBJ2-5, reads EAEVAQSPRYKITEKSQAVAFWCDPISGHATLYWYRQILGQGPELLVQFQDESVVDDSQLPKDRFSAERLKGVDSTLKIQPAELGDSAMYLCASSGTTQETQYFGPGTRLLVL.

This clone turned up a few times. The same CDR3 is also encoded by other DNA sequences in this sample. V usage is TRBV7-9 and J usage is TRBJ1-2, with 10 positions matching TRBD1. Germline CDR1 is SEHNR and CDR2 is FQNEAQ (reference sequence). The CDR3 is 14 residues long. With V trimmed by 5 bases and J by 4 bases, 4 bases remained unmatched. The CDR3 DNA follows: TGTGCCAGCAGCCCTGGGACAGGGGCCTATGGCTACACCTTC. Its protein is CASSPGTGAYGYTF.

The chain recombines TRBV4-1 with TRBJ2-5; 11 nucleotides align to TRBD1. With the DNA end fitting TRBJ2-7 better, the J assignment may be wrong. Germline V gene sequence: CDR1 MGHRA, CDR2 YSYEKL. The CDR3 contains 15 residues. The CDR3: CASSHGTGGTYEQYF. The CDR3 DNA reads TGCGCCAGCAGCCACGGGACAGGGGGGACATACGAGCAGTACTTC.

This rearrangement joins TRBV6-5 to TRBJ2-3, with 8 bases identical to TRBD2. V trimming: 7 bases; J trimming: 6 bases; junction bases outside the gene matches: 12. Germline CDR1 MNHEY, CDR2 SVGAGI. The CDR3 runs 15 residues. CDR3 DNA sequence: TGTGCCAGCACCGAAGGGGTACTAGCGGCGGATACGCAGTATTTT. Amino acid sequence: CASTEGVLAADTQYF.

As for this clone: The germline gene is not matched at one end of the junction; a read error may be the cause. V gene TRBV7-9 combines with J gene TRBJ2-7, with 15 bases matching TRBD2. CDR1 and CDR2 from the germline V gene are SEHNR and FQNEAQ (reference sequence). The CDR3 is 16 amino acids. The CDR3 reads CSSSPGLAGGPGEQYF. DNA of the CDR3: TGTTCCAGCAGCCCAGGACTAGCGGGAGGGCCGGGTGAGCAGTACTTC. The variable domain in full, completed from reference TRBV7-9 and TRBJ2-7, reads DTGVSQNPRHKITKRGQNVTFRCDPISEHNRLYWYRQTLGQGPEFLTYFQNEAQLEKSRLLSDRFSAERPKGSFSTLEIQRTEQGDSAMYLCSSSPGLAGGPGEQYFGPGTRLTVT.

The chain combines TRBV10-3 with TRBJ1-1; a weak D match, TRBD1 (6 bases). Germline V gene lookup returns CDR1 ENHRY and CDR2 SYGVKD. The CDR3 consists of 16 residues. The ends were cut back, 0 bases at V and 0 bases at J, with 11 bases in the middle. The CDR3 loop reads CAISESTPGVNTEAFF. The CDR3, as DNA: TGTGCCATCAGTGAGTCGACTCCAGGGGTGAACACTGAAGCTTTCTTT.

The chain joins TRBV10-2 to TRBJ1-1; TRBD1 aligns across 10 bases. The germline CDR1 and CDR2 sequences are WSHSY and SAAADI. With V trimmed by 3 bases and J by 6 bases, 13 bases remained unmatched. The CDR3 covers 17 residues. CDR3 sequence: CASSDSWTGGLRAEAFF. The CDR3 coding sequence is TGCGCCAGCAGTGATTCTTGGACAGGGGGATTGCGAGCTGAAGCTTTCTTT.

The chain uses TRBV10-1 and TRBJ1-2; perhaps TRBD1 as D (6 bases). The V end lost 0 bases, the J end lost 4 bases, and 27 bases lay between the germline ends. The CDR3 is 20 residues long. The germline V gene has CDR1 WNHNN and CDR2 SYGVQD (reference sequence). The CDR3, as DNA: TGCGCCAGCAGTGAGTCAGTTTCCCCAGAGGGGGAATCGTATCGCTATGGCTACACCTTC. Its translation is CASSESVSPEGESYRYGYTF.

The chain uses TRBV7-6 and TRBJ1-1; 7 bases agree with TRBD1. The V and J ends lost 5 bases and 4 bases, in that order; junction bases with no gene match: 10. Germline CDR1 is SGHVS and CDR2 is FNYEAQ. CDR3 length: 15 residues. CDR3 amino acids: CASSRRQGVGTEAFF. For the CDR3, the DNA is TGTGCCAGCAGCCGTCGACAGGGCGTTGGCACTGAAGCTTTCTTT.

The rearrangement links TRBV9 to TRBJ2-1; D call uncertain. V dropped 0 bases and J dropped 2 bases, with 9 bases sitting between them. CDR3 length: 15 residues. Germline V CDR1 and CDR2: SGDLS, YYNGEE. CDR3 sequence reads: CASSVDGGTYNEQFF. CDR3 coding DNA: TGTGCCAGCAGCGTAGATGGCGGAACCTACAATGAGCAGTTCTTC.

The genes are TRBV28 and TRBJ1-3; no firm D call. The CDR3 is 15 residues long. Looked up from germline, CDR1 is MDHEN and CDR2 is SYDVKM. V was trimmed by 6 bases and J by 0 bases, leaving 12 bases between them. CDR3 nucleotides: TGTGCCAGCAGCCTGGCAGGCCTCTCTGGAAACACCATATATTTT. This gives the protein CASSLAGLSGNTIYF. Complete variable domain (other parts from reference TRBV28 and TRBJ1-3): DVKVTQSSRYLVKRTGEKVFLECVQDMDHENMFWYRQDPGLGLRLIYFSYDVKMKEKGDIPEGYSVSREKKERFSLILESASTNQTSMYLCASSLAGLSGNTIYFGEGSWLTVV.

In this sample, this clone turned up once. The genes are TRBV11-2 and TRBJ1-1, with a tentative D call TRBD1 (6 bases). This CDR3 has 13 residues. In germline, CDR1 is SGHAT, CDR2 FQNNGV. Trimming removed 5 bases from V and 5 bases from J, with 12 bases in between. The CDR3 sequence is CASSGTGLTEAFF. CDR3 nucleotides: TGTGCCAGCAGCGGTACAGGGTTGACTGAAGCTTTCTTT.

This chain uses TRBV29-1 with TRBJ1-1, with D maybe TRBD1 (6 bases). Trimming cost V 4 bases and J 6 bases, with 9 bases left between them. The germline V gene has CDR1 SQVTM and CDR2 ANQGSEA. The CDR3 has 11 amino acids. The DNA of the CDR3 is TGCAGCGTTGCAGGGGTCCCTGAAGCTTTCTTT. Its protein is CSVAGVPEAFF.

This clone was seen once. J is TRBJ1-2 and V is TRBV9; possibly TRBD1 for D (6 bases). The germline V gene encodes CDR1 SGDLS and CDR2 YYNGEE. This CDR3 has 16 residues. V lost 0 bases and J lost 1, with 13 bases in between. This CDR3 is CASSVEGRGGNYGYTF. The CDR3 DNA reads TGTGCCAGCAGCGTAGAGGGGAGAGGGGGTAACTATGGCTACACCTTC.

This chain connects TRBV25-1 to TRBJ2-1; 7 bases align to TRBD1. The CDR3 is 17 residues long. Germline V gives CDR1 MGHDK, CDR2 SYGVNS. Trimming at V came to 4 bases and at J to 0 bases, leaving 9 bases not matched to a gene. As DNA, the CDR3 is TGTGCCAGCAGTGGACAGGGTCAGAGTCGCTCCTACAATGAGCAGTTCTTC. This codes for CASSGQGQSRSYNEQFF.

Comments on this clone: At one boundary the junction diverges from the germline segment, which might be a read error. V gene TRBV4-1 combines with J gene TRBJ1-2, with no clear D. This CDR3 comprises 14 residues. Germline V CDR1 and CDR2: MGHRA, YSYEKL. This CDR3 reads CASSLNSPDGPTRF. CDR3 in DNA: TGCGCCAGCAGCCTCAACTCACCCGATGGGCCCACACGTTTC.

The chain is built from TRBV5-1 and TRBJ1-2; D not resolved. V was trimmed by 1 base and J by 4 bases, leaving 8 bases between them. The length of the CDR3 is 13 residues. Germline CDR1 is SGHRS and CDR2 is YFSETQ. Here the CDR3 reads CASSLSGSYGYTF. The CDR3 DNA is TGCGCCAGCAGCTTGTCGGGATCCTATGGCTACACCTTC.

The chain carries TRBV29-1 and TRBJ2-1; 13 bases are shared with TRBD2. CDR3 length equals 16 residues. Losses at the gene ends were 7 bases for V and 7 bases for J; bases not matched to a gene: 13. From germline, CDR1 is SQVTM and CDR2 ANQGSEA. CDR3 loop: CSAALGGLAGTNEQFF. DNA for the CDR3: TGCAGCGCCGCTCTAGGGGGACTAGCGGGGACAAATGAGCAGTTCTTC.

The chain recombines TRBV10-3 with TRBJ1-2; weak D call: TRBD1 (6 bases). V was shortened by 1 base and J by 2 bases, with 11 bases between the two germline ends. CDR3 length: 15 residues. Germline loops: CDR1 ENHRY, CDR2 SYGVKD. CDR3 residues: CAISEFPTGNYGYTF. CDR3 DNA sequence: TGTGCCATCAGTGAGTTCCCGACAGGAAACTATGGCTACACCTTC.

This clone showed up just once. This chain joins TRBV7-9 and TRBJ2-6; 8 bases fit TRBD1. The CDR3 is made up of 15 amino acids. The J segment lost 4 bases and the V segment lost 3 bases, leaving 2 bases of the junction unmatched. The germline V gene has CDR1 SEHNR and CDR2 FQNEAQ (reference sequence). CDR3 DNA: TGTGCCAGCAGCTTGACAGGGGCCGGGGCCAACGTCCTGACTTTC. Protein product: CASSLTGAGANVLTF. The full variable domain, rest sourced from reference TRBV7-9 and TRBJ2-6, is DTGVSQNPRHKITKRGQNVTFRCDPISEHNRLYWYRQTLGQGPEFLTYFQNEAQLEKSRLLSDRFSAERPKGSFSTLEIQRTEQGDSAMYLCASSLTGAGANVLTFGAGSRLTVL.

The genes are TRBV7-9 and TRBJ1-1; no clear D gene. This CDR3 is built from 14 residues. Germline loops: CDR1 SEHNR, CDR2 FQNEAQ (reference sequence). The germline V and J ends were trimmed by 1 base and 4 bases, with 10 bases remaining between them. CDR3 sequence reads: CASSLGRAVTEAFF. Here the CDR3 DNA reads TGTGCCAGCAGCTTAGGGAGGGCTGTCACTGAAGCTTTCTTT. Looking up the rest from reference TRBV7-9 and TRBJ1-1 gives the full variable domain: DTGVSQNPRHKITKRGQNVTFRCDPISEHNRLYWYRQTLGQGPEFLTYFQNEAQLEKSRLLSDRFSAERPKGSFSTLEIQRTEQGDSAMYLCASSLGRAVTEAFFGQGTRLTVV.

The V gene is TRBV9, the J gene TRBJ1-1; 8 nucleotides match TRBD1. CDR3 size: 15 residues. The V gene's germline CDR1 is SGDLS and CDR2 YYNGEE. V dropped 3 bases and J dropped 6; count of bases not matched to a gene: 10. This CDR3 reads CASSETGGFTPEAFF. The DNA of the CDR3 is TGTGCCAGCAGCGAAACAGGGGGTTTTACCCCTGAAGCTTTCTTT.

The V call is TRBV4-3, the J call TRBJ2-1; the match to TRBD1 covers 9 bases. Germline CDR1 is LGHNA and CDR2 is YSLEER. The CDR3 totals 14 residues. The ends lost 3 bases at V and 8 bases at J; junction bases unmatched: 5. CDR3 sequence reads: CASSQGTGMDEQFF. The CDR3 region has the DNA TGCGCCAGCAGCCAGGGGACAGGGATGGATGAGCAGTTCTTC.

A few counts support this clone. One junction end does not reproduce the germline sequence, and a read error may be involved. The genes are TRBV7-9 and TRBJ2-1, with D unresolved. This CDR3 spans 10 amino acids. Germline V lookup: CDR1 SEHNR, CDR2 FQNEAQ (reference sequence). Here the CDR3 DNA reads TGTTCCAGCAGCTTAGTCCCCGCGGTCTTC. Translated: CSSSLVPAVF.

The rearrangement links TRBV7-2 to TRBJ2-2; D is undetermined. The germline CDR1 and CDR2 sequences are SGHTA and FQGNSA. This CDR3 contains 12 residues. The ends were cut back, 4 bases at V and 5 bases at J, with 5 bases in the middle. The CDR3 sequence is CASSSVTGELFF. As DNA, the CDR3 is TGTGCCAGCAGCTCAGTAACCGGGGAGCTGTTTTTT.

The rearrangement uses TRBV9 and TRBJ1-1; D perhaps matches TRBD1 (5 bases). The CDR3 is 14 residues long. CDR1 and CDR2 from the germline V gene are SGDLS and YYNGEE. V was clipped by 3 bases and J by 4 bases, with 13 bases between them. CDR3 coding DNA: TGTGCCAGCAGCGCCCCCGGGGGTGGCACTGAAGCTTTCTTT. Its protein product is CASSAPGGGTEAFF.

The chain couples TRBV6-5 to TRBJ2-5; a weak D match, TRBD2 (7 bases). The CDR3 runs to 15 residues. The germline V gene encodes CDR1 MNHEY and CDR2 SVGAGI. Trimming left V 7 bases short and J 1 base short, with 16 bases between. This chain's CDR3 is CASKGGSIGQETQYF. CDR3 DNA: TGTGCCAGCAAGGGGGGGTCGATTGGCCAAGAGACCCAGTACTTC.

The chain employs TRBV7-2 and TRBJ2-5, with D perhaps TRBD2 (5 bases). The CDR3 is made up of 13 amino acids. The germline gives CDR1 SGHTA, CDR2 FQGNSA. V lost 5 bases, J lost 5 bases, and 12 bases lay in between. As DNA, the CDR3 is TGTGCCAGCAGCCCTGGCCGCGGGGAGACCCAGTACTTC. Amino acids: CASSPGRGETQYF. Together with reference TRBV7-2 and TRBJ2-5, the CDR3 gives the full variable domain: GAGVSQSPSNKVTEKGKDVELRCDPISGHTALYWYRQSLGQGLEFLIYFQGNSAPDKSGLPSDRFSAERTGGSVSTLTIQRTQQEDSAVYLCASSPGRGETQYFGPGTRLLVL.

V is TRBV11-2 and J is TRBJ2-7; 11 bases are shared with TRBD1. This CDR3 has 15 amino acids. Germline-derived CDR1 and CDR2 are SGHAT and FQNNGV. V shed 3 bases and J 6 bases; nucleotides not matched to a gene: 7. The CDR3 loop is CASSFSGTGGVEQYF. CDR3 nucleotide sequence: TGTGCCAGCAGCTTCTCCGGGACAGGGGGTGTCGAGCAGTACTTC. The whole variable domain, remainder taken from reference TRBV11-2 and TRBJ2-7, is EAGVAQSPRYKIIEKRQSVAFWCNPISGHATLYWYQQILGQGPKLLIQFQNNGVVDDSQLPKDRFSAERLKGVDSTLKIQPAKLEDSAVYLCASSFSGTGGVEQYFGPGTRLTVT.

The chain carries TRBV9 and TRBJ2-7; a weak D match, TRBD1 (6 bases). The CDR3 loop spans 14 amino acids. The ends were cut back, 2 bases at V and 2 bases at J, with 11 bases in the middle. Germline CDR1 SGDLS, CDR2 YYNGEE. The CDR3 coding sequence is TGTGCCAGCAGCGTTCGGGACACCGCCTACGAGCAGTACTTC. Its translation is CASSVRDTAYEQYF.